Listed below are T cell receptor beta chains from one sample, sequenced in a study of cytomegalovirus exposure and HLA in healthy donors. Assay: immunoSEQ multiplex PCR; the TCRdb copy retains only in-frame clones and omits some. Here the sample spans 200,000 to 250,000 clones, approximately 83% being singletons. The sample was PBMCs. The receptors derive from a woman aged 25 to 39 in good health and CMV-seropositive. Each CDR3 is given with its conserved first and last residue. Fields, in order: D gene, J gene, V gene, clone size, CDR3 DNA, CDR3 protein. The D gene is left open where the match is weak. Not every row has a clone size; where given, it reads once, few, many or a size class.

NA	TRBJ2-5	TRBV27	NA	TGTGCCAGCAGTTCTTCAGGGGACCAAGAGACCCAGTACTTC	CASSSSGDQETQYF
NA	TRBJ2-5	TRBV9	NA	TGTGCCAGCAGCGTGGACAGCTTAATGACCCAGTACTTC	CASSVDSLMTQYF
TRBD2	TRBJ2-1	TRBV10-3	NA	TGTGCCATCAGGTCCAGCGGGAGGGCCGATAACAATGAGCAGTTCTTC	CAIRSSGRADNNEQFF
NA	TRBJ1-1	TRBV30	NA	TGTGCCTGGAGTGTAACCACATTGAACACTGAAGCTTTCTTT	CAWSVTTLNTEAFF
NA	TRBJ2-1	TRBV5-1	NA	TGCGCCAGCAGCTTGGGTCGGGGCACCAATGAGCAGTTCTTC	CASSLGRGTNEQFF
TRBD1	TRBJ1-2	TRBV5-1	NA	TGCGCCAGCAGCCGGACAGGGCTTGACTATGGCTACACCTTC	CASSRTGLDYGYTF
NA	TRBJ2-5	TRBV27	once	TGTGCCAGCAAAGGTTACTACCGGGACAAACAAGAGACCCAGTACTTC	CASKGYYRDKQETQYF
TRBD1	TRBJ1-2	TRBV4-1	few	TGCGCCAGCAGCCAAGCTCAGGGGGACTATGGCTACACCTTC	CASSQAQGDYGYTF
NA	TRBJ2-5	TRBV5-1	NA	TGCGCCAGCAGGGTCGGGATTCAAGAGACCCAGTACTTC	CASRVGIQETQYF
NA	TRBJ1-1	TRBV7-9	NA	TGTGCCAGCAGCCCAGGACAGCTTGAAGCTTTCTTT	CASSPGQLEAFF
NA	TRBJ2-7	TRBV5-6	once	TGTGCCAGCAGCTGGTCCAGCTCCTACGAGCAGTACTTC	CASSWSSSYEQYF
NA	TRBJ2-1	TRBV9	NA	TGTGCCAGCAGCACTGGAGGGAAACTCGGGGATGAGCAGTTCTTC	CASSTGGKLGDEQFF
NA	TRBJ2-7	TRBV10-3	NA	TGTGCCATCAGTGAGGGTTTCTCGGGGGAAGACGAGCAGTACTTC	CAISEGFSGEDEQYF
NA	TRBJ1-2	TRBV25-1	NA	TGTGCCAGCAGTGACCCCCCGCACTATGGCTACACCTTC	CASSDPPHYGYTF
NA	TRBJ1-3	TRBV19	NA	TGTGCCAGTAGCCCACCAGGGTTATTATCTGGAAACACCATATATTTT	CASSPPGLLSGNTIYF
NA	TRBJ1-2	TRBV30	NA	TGTGCCTGGATGGGCTCAAGCAGGGGATCTAACTATGGCTACACCTTC	CAWMGSSRGSNYGYTF
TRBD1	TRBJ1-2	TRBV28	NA	TGTGCCAGCAGCTCTACACCGGGACAGGGGGTTGGCTACACCTTC	CASSSTPGQGVGYTF
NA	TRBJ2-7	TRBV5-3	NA	TGTGCCAGAAGCTTTGATGCAGGTACCTACGAGCAGTACTTC	CARSFDAGTYEQYF
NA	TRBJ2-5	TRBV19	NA	TGTGCCAGTAGTATTTGGCAGGGCGAAATAGAGACCCAGTACTTC	CASSIWQGEIETQYF
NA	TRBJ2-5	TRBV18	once	TGTGCCAGCTCACCCGGGCGCGGAGAGACCCAGTACTTC	CASSPGRGETQYF